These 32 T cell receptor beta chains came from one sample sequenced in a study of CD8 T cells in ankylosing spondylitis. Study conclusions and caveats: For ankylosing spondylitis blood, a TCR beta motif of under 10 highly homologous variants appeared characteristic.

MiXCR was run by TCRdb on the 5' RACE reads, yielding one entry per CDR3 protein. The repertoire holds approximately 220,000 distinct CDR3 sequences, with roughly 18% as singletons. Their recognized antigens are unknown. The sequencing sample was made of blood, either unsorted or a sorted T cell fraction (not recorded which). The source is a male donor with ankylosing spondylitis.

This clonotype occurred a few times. This CDR3 reads CASSRLGSYNEQFF. CDR3 nucleotide sequence: TGTGCCAGCAGTCGCCTTGGCTCCTACAATGAGCAGTTCTTC. V usage is TRBV11-2 and J usage is TRBJ2-1; D remains ambiguous. This CDR3 has 14 residues. Trimming cost V 6 bases and J 0 bases, with 9 bases left between them. Germline CDR1 and CDR2: SGHAT and FQNNGV.

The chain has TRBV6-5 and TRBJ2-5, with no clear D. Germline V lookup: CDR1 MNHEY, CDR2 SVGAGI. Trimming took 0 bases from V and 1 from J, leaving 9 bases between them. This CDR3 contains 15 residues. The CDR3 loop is CASSYSTSSQETQYF. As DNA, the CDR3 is TGTGCCAGCAGTTACTCCACGTCCAGCCAAGAGACCCAGTACTTC.

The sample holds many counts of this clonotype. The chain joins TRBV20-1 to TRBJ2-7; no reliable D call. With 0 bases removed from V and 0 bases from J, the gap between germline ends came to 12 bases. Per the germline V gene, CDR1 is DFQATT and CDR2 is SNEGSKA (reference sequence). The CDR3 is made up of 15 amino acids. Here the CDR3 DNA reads TGCAGTGCTAGAGATCTCAGCTTGCCCTCCTACGAGCAGTACTTC. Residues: CSARDLSLPSYEQYF.

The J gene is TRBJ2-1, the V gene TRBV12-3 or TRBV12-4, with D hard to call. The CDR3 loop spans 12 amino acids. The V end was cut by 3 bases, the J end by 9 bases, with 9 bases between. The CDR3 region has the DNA TGTGCCAGCAGTTTTGTAGCCCTTGAGCAGTTCTTC. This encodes CASSFVALEQFF.

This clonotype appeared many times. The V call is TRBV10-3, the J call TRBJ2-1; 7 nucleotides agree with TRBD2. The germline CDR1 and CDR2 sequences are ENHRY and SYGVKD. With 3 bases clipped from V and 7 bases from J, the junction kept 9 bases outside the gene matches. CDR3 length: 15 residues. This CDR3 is CAISDGWEGRNEQFF. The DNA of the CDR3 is TGTGCCATCAGTGATGGGTGGGAGGGCCGTAATGAGCAGTTCTTC.

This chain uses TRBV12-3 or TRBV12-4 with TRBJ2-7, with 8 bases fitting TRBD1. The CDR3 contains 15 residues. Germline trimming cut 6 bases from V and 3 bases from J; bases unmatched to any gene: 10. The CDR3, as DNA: TGTGCCAGCAGCAGGACAGGGAGTGGGGACTACGAGCAGTACTTC. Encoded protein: CASSRTGSGDYEQYF.

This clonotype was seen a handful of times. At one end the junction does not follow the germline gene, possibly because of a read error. The CDR3: CSVPGATNEELFF. As DNA, the CDR3 is TGCAGCGTTCCAGGGGCAACTAATGAAGAACTGTTTTTT. The gene calls are TRBV29-1 and TRBJ1-4; a possible D gene is TRBD1 (6 bases). This CDR3 contains 13 residues. Germline V lookup: CDR1 SQVTM, CDR2 ANQGSEA.

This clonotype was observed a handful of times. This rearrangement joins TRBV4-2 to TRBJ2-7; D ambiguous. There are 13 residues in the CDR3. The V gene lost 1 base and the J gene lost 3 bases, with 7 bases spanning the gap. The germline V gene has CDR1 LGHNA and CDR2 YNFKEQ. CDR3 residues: CASSQGKGYEQYF. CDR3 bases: TGTGCCAGCAGCCAAGGGAAAGGCTACGAGCAGTACTTC.

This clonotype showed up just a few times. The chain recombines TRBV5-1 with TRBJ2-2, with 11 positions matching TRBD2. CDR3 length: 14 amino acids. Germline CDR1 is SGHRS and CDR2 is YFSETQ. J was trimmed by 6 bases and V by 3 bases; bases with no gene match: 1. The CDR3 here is CASSSTSGAGELFF. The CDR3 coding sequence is TGCGCCAGCAGCTCGACTAGCGGGGCCGGGGAGCTGTTTTTT.

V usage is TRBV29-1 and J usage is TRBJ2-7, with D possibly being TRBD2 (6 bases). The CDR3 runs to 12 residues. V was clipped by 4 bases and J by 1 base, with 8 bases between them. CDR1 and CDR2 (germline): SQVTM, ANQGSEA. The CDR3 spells CSVVAASYEQYF. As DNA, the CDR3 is TGCAGCGTTGTAGCGGCTTCCTACGAGCAGTACTTC.

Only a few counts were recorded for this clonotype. The CDR3: CAWTGTGYEQYF. In DNA form, the CDR3 reads TGTGCCTGGACTGGGACAGGCTACGAGCAGTACTTC. The rearrangement links TRBV30 to TRBJ2-7; TRBD1 matches at 8 bases. V shed 4 bases and J 3 bases; nucleotides not matched to a gene: 2. The CDR3 runs to 12 residues. Germline CDR1 reads GTSNPN; CDR2 reads SVGIG (reference sequence).

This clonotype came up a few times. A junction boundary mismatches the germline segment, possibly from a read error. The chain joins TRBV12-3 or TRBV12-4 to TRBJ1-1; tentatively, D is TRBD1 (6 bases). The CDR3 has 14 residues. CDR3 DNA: TGTGCCAGCAGGTTAGGGGGGGGGAACACTGAAGCTTTCTTT. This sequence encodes CASRLGGGNTEAFF.

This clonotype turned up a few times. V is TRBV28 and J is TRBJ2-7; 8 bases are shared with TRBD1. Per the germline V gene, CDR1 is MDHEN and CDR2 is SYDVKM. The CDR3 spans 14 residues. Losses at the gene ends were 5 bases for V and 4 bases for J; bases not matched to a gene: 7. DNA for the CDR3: TGTGCCAGCAGTGCCACCGGGACAGGTTACGAGCAGTACTTC. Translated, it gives CASSATGTGYEQYF.

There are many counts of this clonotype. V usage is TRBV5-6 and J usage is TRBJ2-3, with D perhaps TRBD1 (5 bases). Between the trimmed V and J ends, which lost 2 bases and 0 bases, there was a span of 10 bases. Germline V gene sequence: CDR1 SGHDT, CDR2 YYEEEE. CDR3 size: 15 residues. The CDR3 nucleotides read TGTGCCAGCAGCTTTTGGACAACTAGCACAGATACGCAGTATTTT. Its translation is CASSFWTTSTDTQYF.

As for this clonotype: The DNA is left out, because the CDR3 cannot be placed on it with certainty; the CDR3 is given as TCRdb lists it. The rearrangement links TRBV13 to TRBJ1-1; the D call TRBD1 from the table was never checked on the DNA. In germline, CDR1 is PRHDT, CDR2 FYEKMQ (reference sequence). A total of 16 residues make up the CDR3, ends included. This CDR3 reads CASSFGPGAEYTEAFF.

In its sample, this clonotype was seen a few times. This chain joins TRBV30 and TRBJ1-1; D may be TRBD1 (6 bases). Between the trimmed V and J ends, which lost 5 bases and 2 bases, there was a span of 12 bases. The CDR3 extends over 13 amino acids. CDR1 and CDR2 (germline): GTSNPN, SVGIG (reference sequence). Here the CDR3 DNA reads TGTGCCTGGGGACCCGGGGGCAACACTGAAGCTTTCTTT. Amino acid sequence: CAWGPGGNTEAFF.

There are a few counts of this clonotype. CDR3 nucleotides: TGTGCCTGGAGTTGTCACCGACCCGAAAAACTGTTTTTT. It encodes CAWSCHRPEKLFF. V usage is TRBV30 and J usage is TRBJ1-4; D remains unclear. This CDR3 comprises 13 residues. The germline V and J ends were trimmed by 2 bases and 8 bases, with 12 bases remaining between them. Per the germline V gene, CDR1 is GTSNPN and CDR2 is SVGIG (reference sequence).

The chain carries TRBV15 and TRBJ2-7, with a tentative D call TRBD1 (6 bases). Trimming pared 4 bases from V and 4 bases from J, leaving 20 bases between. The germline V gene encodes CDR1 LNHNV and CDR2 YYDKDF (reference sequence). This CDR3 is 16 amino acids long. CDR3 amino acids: CATSTGTGPEVYEQYF. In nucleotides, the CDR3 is TGTGCCACCAGCACTGGAACAGGGCCGGAGGTATACGAGCAGTACTTC.

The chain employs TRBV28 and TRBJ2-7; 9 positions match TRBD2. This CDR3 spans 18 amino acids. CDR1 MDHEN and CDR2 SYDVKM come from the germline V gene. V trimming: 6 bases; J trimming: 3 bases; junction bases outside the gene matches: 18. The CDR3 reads CASRTQIGGRANVYEQYF. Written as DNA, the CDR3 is TGTGCCAGCAGAACCCAAATAGGCGGGAGGGCGAACGTCTACGAGCAGTACTTC.

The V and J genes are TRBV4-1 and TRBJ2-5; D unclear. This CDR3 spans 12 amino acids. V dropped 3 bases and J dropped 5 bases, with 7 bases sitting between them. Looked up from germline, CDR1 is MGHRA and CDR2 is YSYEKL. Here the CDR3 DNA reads TGCGCCAGCAGCCAGGTGCCGGAGACCCAGTACTTC. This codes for CASSQVPETQYF.

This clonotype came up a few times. This CDR3 reads CASSQTQGEAFF. The CDR3 DNA is TGCGCCAGCAGCCAAACACAGGGTGAAGCTTTCTTT. This chain uses TRBV4-1 with TRBJ1-1; D might be TRBD1 (6 bases). CDR1 and CDR2 from the germline V gene are MGHRA and YSYEKL. Between the trimmed V and J ends, which lost 2 bases and 7 bases, there was a span of 8 bases. CDR3 length: 12 amino acids.

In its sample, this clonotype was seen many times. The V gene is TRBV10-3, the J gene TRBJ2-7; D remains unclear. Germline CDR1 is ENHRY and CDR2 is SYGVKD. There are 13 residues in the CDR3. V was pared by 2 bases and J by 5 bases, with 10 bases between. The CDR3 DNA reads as TGTGCCATCAGTGAGCCTGGGCAAGACGAGCAGTACTTC. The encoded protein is CAISEPGQDEQYF.

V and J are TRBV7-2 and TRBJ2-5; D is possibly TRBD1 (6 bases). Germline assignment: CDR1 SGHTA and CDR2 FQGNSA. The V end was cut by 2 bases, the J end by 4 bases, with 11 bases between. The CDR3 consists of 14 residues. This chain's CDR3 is CASSLYRAGETQYF. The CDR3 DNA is TGTGCCAGCAGCTTATACAGGGCTGGAGAGACCCAGTACTTC.

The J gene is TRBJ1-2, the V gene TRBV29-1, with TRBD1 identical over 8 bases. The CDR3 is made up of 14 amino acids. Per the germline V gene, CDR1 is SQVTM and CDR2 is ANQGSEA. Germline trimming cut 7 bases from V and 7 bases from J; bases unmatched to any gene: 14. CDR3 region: CSATDRDSSSGYTF. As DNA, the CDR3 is TGCAGCGCAACGGACAGGGATTCATCCTCTGGCTACACCTTC.

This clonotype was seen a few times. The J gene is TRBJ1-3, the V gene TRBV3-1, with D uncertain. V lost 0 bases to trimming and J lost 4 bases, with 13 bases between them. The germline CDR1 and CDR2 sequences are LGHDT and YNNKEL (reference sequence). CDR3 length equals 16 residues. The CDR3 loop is CASSQEVGLAGNTIYF. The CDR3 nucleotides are TGTGCCAGCAGCCAAGAGGTAGGCTTGGCAGGAAACACCATATATTTT.

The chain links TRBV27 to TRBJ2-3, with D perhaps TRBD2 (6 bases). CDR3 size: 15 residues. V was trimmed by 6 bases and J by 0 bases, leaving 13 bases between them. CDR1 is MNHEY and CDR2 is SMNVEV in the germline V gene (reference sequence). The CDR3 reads CASRAGGASTDTQYF. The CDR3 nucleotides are TGTGCCAGCAGGGCAGGAGGGGCTAGCACAGATACGCAGTATTTT.

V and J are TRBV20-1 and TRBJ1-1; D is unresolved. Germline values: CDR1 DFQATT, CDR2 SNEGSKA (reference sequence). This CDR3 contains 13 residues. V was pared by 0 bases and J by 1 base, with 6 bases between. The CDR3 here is CSARDPGNTEAFF. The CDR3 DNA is TGCAGTGCTAGAGATCCAGGGAACACTGAAGCTTTCTTT.

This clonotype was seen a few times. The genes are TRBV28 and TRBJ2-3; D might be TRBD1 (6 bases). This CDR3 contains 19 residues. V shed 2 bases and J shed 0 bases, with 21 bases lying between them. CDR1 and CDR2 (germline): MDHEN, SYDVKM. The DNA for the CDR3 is TGTGCCAGCAGTTTAGAGATCCTACAGGGAAGGCTTAGCACAGATACGCAGTATTTT. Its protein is CASSLEILQGRLSTDTQYF.

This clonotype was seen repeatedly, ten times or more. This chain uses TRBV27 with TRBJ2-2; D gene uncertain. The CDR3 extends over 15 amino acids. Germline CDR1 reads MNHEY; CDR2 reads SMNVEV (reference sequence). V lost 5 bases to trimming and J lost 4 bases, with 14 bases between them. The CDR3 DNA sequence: TGTGCCAGCAGTATAACCAATTACCTCACCGGGGAGCTGTTTTTT. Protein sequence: CASSITNYLTGELFF.

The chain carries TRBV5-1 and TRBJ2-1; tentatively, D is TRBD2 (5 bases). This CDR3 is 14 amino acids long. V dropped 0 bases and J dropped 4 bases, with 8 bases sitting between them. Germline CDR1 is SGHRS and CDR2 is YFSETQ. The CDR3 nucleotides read TGCGCCAGCAGCTTGGACGGGATTTACAATGAGCAGTTCTTC. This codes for CASSLDGIYNEQFF.

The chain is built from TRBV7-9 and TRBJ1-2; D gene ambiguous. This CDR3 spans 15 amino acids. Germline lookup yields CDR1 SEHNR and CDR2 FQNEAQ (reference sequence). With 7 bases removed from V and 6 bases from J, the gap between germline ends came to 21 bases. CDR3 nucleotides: TGTGCCAGCATCCCGGGCGCCTACATGCTTGATGGCTACACCTTC. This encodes CASIPGAYMLDGYTF.

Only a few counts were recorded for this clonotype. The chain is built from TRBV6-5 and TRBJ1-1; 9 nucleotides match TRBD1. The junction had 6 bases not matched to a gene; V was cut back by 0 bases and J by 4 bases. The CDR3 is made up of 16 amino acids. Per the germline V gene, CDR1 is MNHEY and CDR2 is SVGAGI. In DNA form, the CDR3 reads TGTGCCAGCAGTTACTCAAACAGGGGGCTTGGCACTGAAGCTTTCTTT. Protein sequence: CASSYSNRGLGTEAFF.